This T cell receptor beta chain emerged from a study of T cell changes during pregnancy in multiple sclerosis. The repertoire was sequenced with immunoSEQ multiplex PCR; TCRdb's copy has only in-frame clones and lacks some. The data hold under 55,000 clones, with roughly 91% observed a single time. CDR1 is GTSNPN, CDR2 SVGIG, per germline (reference sequence). Trimming shortened V by 0 bases and J by 8 bases, and 8 bases separated the two germline ends. The CDR3 contains 12 residues. V gene TRBV30 combines with J gene TRBJ2-1, with a weak D call TRBD1 (5 bases). The sequence derives from a female donor with multiple sclerosis, enrolled in a pregnancy study. Sequenced input: PBMCs (not recorded whether the cells were cultured). The CDR3 loop is CAWSVRGDEQFF. Here the CDR3 DNA reads TGTGCCTGGAGTGTAAGGGGCGATGAGCAGTTCTTC. The variable domain in full, completed from reference TRBV30 and TRBJ2-1, reads SQTIHQWPATLVQPVGSPLSLECTVEGTSNPNLYWYRQAAGRGLQLLFYSVGIGQISSEVPQNLSASRPQDRQFILSSKKLLLSDSGFYLCAWSVRGDEQFFGPGTRLTVL.